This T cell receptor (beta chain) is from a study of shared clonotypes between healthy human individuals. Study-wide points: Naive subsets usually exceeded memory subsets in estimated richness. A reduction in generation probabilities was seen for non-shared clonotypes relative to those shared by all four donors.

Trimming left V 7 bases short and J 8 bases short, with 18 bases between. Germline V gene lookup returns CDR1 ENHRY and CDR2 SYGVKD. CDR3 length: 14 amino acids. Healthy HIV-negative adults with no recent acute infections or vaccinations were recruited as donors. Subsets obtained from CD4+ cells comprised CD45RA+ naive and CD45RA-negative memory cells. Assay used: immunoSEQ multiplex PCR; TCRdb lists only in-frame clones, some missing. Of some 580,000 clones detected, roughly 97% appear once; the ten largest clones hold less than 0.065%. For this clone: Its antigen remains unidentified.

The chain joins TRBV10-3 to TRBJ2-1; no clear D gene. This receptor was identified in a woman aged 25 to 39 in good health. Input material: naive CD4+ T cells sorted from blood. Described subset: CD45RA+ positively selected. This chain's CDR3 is CAIKDGHTDDEQFF. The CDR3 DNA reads TGTGCCATCAAGGACGGGCACACAGACGATGAGCAGTTCTTC.